These T cell receptor beta chains were read from a single sample in a study of Graves' ophthalmopathy and Graves' hyperthyroidism. TCRdb fed the multiplex PCR reads into MiXCR, producing one record per CDR3 protein. The sample gives 580,000 or so distinct CDR3 sequences, roughly 40% of which show up once; over 3.5% is in the top ten. Sequencing was carried out using peripheral blood or thyroid tissue (not recorded which). The receptor source for this set is an adult man with Graves' hyperthyroidism. Each CDR3 is given with its conserved first and last residue. D genes are given only for firm matches. The size of a clone is reported for some rows only, either as once, few or many, or as a class for expanded clones.

clone_size: many; j_call: TRBJ2-6; v_call: TRBV25-1; d_call: .; cdr3_nt: TGTGCCAGCAGTGATGGGGGCGGGAGCTCTGGGGCCAACGTCCTGACTTTC; cdr3_aa: CASSDGGGSSGANVLTF
clone_size: .; j_call: TRBJ2-7; v_call: TRBV11-2; d_call: .; cdr3_nt: TGTGCCAGCAGCTTAGATCGGCAGCCCGAGCAGTACTTC; cdr3_aa: CASSLDRQPEQYF
clone_size: many; j_call: TRBJ1-6; v_call: TRBV7-8; d_call: .; cdr3_nt: TGTGCCAGCAGCCCCCCGACACCCTCACCCCTCCACTTT; cdr3_aa: CASSPPTPSPLHF
clone_size: many; j_call: TRBJ1-6; v_call: TRBV15; d_call: .; cdr3_nt: TGTGCCACCAGCAGAGATTCTCAGACCCGTAATTCACCCCTCCACTTT; cdr3_aa: CATSRDSQTRNSPLHF
clone_size: few; j_call: TRBJ2-5; v_call: TRBV10-3; d_call: TRBD2; cdr3_nt: TGTGCCATCAGTGTGACTAGCGGGGAAGAGACCCAGTACTTC; cdr3_aa: CAISVTSGEETQYF
clone_size: .; j_call: TRBJ1-1; v_call: TRBV7-2; d_call: TRBD1; cdr3_nt: TGTGCCAGCAGCTGGGGGACAGGGTTCACTGAAGCTTTCTTT; cdr3_aa: CASSWGTGFTEAFF
clone_size: many; j_call: TRBJ1-2; v_call: TRBV6-1; d_call: .; cdr3_nt: TGTGCCAGCAGTGACAAAGGGGACAACTATGGCTACACCTTC; cdr3_aa: CASSDKGDNYGYTF
clone_size: once; j_call: TRBJ2-3; v_call: TRBV29-1; d_call: .; cdr3_nt: TGCAGCGTGGGACGGAGCACAGATACGCAGTATTTT; cdr3_aa: CSVGRSTDTQYF
clone_size: many; j_call: TRBJ2-7; v_call: TRBV4-1; d_call: TRBD1; cdr3_nt: TGTGCCAGCAGTCAGGGACAGACCTACGAGCAGTACTTC; cdr3_aa: CASSQGQTYEQYF
clone_size: .; j_call: TRBJ2-3; v_call: TRBV19; d_call: TRBD2; cdr3_nt: TGTGCCAGTAGTACGACTAGCGGTTGGGGAGATACGCAGTATTTT; cdr3_aa: CASSTTSGWGDTQYF
clone_size: .; j_call: TRBJ1-1; v_call: TRBV10-3; d_call: .; cdr3_nt: TGTGCCAGCAGTTACGGAGCGGGTGAAGCTTTCTTT; cdr3_aa: CASSYGAGEAFF
clone_size: many; j_call: TRBJ2-7; v_call: TRBV7-8; d_call: .; cdr3_nt: TGTGCCAGCAGCTTTTTTCCCGGGGATAGTGGCTACGAGCAGTACTTC; cdr3_aa: CASSFFPGDSGYEQYF
clone_size: .; j_call: TRBJ2-5; v_call: TRBV24-1; d_call: .; cdr3_nt: TGTGCCACCAGTCCAGCAGGGGCCGGAGAGACCCAGTACTTC; cdr3_aa: CATSPAGAGETQYF
clone_size: .; j_call: TRBJ1-2; v_call: TRBV7-2; d_call: .; cdr3_nt: TGTGCCAGCAGCCTCCAGACCCAGGGAAGCGATGGCTACACCTTC; cdr3_aa: CASSLQTQGSDGYTF
clone_size: .; j_call: TRBJ2-1; v_call: TRBV5-1; d_call: TRBD2; cdr3_nt: TGTGCCAGCAGCTCGAAAGGACTAGCGGGTTACAATGAGCAGTTCTTC; cdr3_aa: CASSSKGLAGYNEQFF
clone_size: few; j_call: TRBJ1-2; v_call: TRBV7-2; d_call: TRBD1; cdr3_nt: TGTGCCAGCAGTTCTACAACTCCGGGACAGGGATTTGGCTACACCTTC; cdr3_aa: CASSSTTPGQGFGYTF
clone_size: few; j_call: TRBJ2-3; v_call: TRBV7-2; d_call: TRBD2; cdr3_nt: TGTGCCAGCAGCTTAGTGGGGACTACCCCTAGCACAGATACGCAGTATTTT; cdr3_aa: CASSLVGTTPSTDTQYF
clone_size: .; j_call: TRBJ2-1; v_call: TRBV20-1; d_call: TRBD2; cdr3_nt: TGCAGTGCTAGTTCGAGCGGGGGGGGGACCTACAATGAGCAGTTCTTC; cdr3_aa: CSASSSGGGTYNEQFF
clone_size: many; j_call: TRBJ1-5; v_call: TRBV15; d_call: .; cdr3_nt: TGTGCCACCCGTATATCCGGTTGGGATCAGCCCCAGCATTTT; cdr3_aa: CATRISGWDQPQHF